The 25 T cell receptor beta chains listed next were all sequenced from one sample in a study of patients and donors after allogeneic stem cell transplantation. TCRdb analysed the RT-PCR reads with MiXCR anew, one entry per CDR3 protein. The sample contains about 210,000 distinct CDR3 sequences, 38% of which appear only once. The source material was blood, either unsorted or a sorted T cell fraction (not recorded which). These receptors were obtained from a human donor who was either an allogeneic HSCT recipient or a stem cell or donor lymphocyte infusion donor (not recorded which). It is not recorded whose cells these are; they may come from a transplant donor.

This chain links TRBV5-1 with TRBJ2-4; 15 bases align to TRBD2. The CDR3 loop spans 14 amino acids. Germline assignment: CDR1 SGHRS and CDR2 YFSETQ. V shed 3 bases, J shed 15 bases, and the junction held 7 bases outside the gene matches. The CDR3 DNA follows: TGCGCCAGCAGCTCTGGGACTAGCGGGGGGACATGGTACTTC. It specifies CASSSGTSGGTWYF. The full variable domain, completed using reference TRBV5-1 and TRBJ2-4, is KAGVTQTPRYLIKTRGQQVTLSCSPISGHRSVSWYQQTPGQGLQFLFEYFSETQRNKGNFPGRFSGRQFSNSRSEMNVSTLELGDSALYLCASSSGTSGGTWYFGAGTRLSVL.

The chain joins TRBV25-1 to TRBJ2-1, with unresolved D. Germline CDR1 and CDR2: MGHDK and SYGVNS. CDR3 length: 15 amino acids. V was cut by 4 bases and J by 7 bases, with 17 bases left in between. The CDR3 nucleotides are TGTGCCAGCAGTGTTCACCCCCAACTGGGTAATGAGCAGTTCTTC. Its translation is CASSVHPQLGNEQFF.

This clonotype showed up just a few times. The CDR3 coding sequence is TGTGCCAGCGGGCCGGGGCTCAATCAGCCCCAGCATTTT. Translation: CASGPGLNQPQHF. The chain joins TRBV6-1 to TRBJ1-5; possibly TRBD1 for D (5 bases). This CDR3 region has 13 residues. Germline V gene lookup returns CDR1 MNHNS and CDR2 SASEGT. V dropped 8 bases and J dropped 3 bases, with 11 bases sitting between them.

This chain uses TRBV10-3 with TRBJ2-2, with D maybe TRBD1 (6 bases). Germline CDR1 and CDR2: ENHRY and SYGVKD. Trimming removed 8 bases from V and 0 bases from J, with 16 bases in between. CDR3 length: 16 residues. This chain's CDR3 is CAIGSQGAPNTGELFF. The CDR3 bases are TGTGCCATCGGATCACAGGGAGCCCCGAACACCGGGGAGCTGTTTTTT.

V and J are TRBV12-3 or TRBV12-4 and TRBJ1-4; possible D gene TRBD1, 6 bases. V lost 6 bases and J 7 bases, leaving 24 bases between the germline ends. CDR3 length: 17 residues. CDR3 loop: CASSLDATGPGGEKLFF. CDR3 DNA: TGTGCCAGCAGCCTCGATGCAACAGGGCCGGGGGGTGAAAAACTGTTTTTT.

This chain uses TRBV9 with TRBJ2-3; no clear D gene. Per germline, CDR1 SGDLS and CDR2 YYNGEE. Trimming pared 2 bases from V and 7 bases from J, leaving 14 bases between. The CDR3 contains 14 residues. The CDR3 spells CASSVYPSFNTQYF. CDR3 sequence (DNA): TGTGCCAGCAGCGTCTACCCCTCATTTAATACGCAGTATTTT.

The V call is TRBV29-1, the J call TRBJ2-3; D unclear. The V gene lost 7 bases and the J gene lost 6 bases, with 20 bases spanning the gap. Germline V CDR1 and CDR2: SQVTM, ANQGSEA. The CDR3 has 14 amino acids. The CDR3 sequence: CSAARLSMEDTQYF. In DNA, the CDR3 is TGCAGCGCAGCCAGACTTTCGATGGAGGATACGCAGTATTTT.

This clonotype came up a few times. The chain carries TRBV12-3 or TRBV12-4 and TRBJ1-6; D is possibly TRBD1 (5 bases). The germline V and J ends were trimmed by 3 bases and 4 bases, with 10 bases remaining between them. The CDR3 runs to 15 residues. The CDR3 DNA sequence: TGTGCCAGCAGTTTTCTTCAGGGTTATAATTCACCCCTCCACTTT. Amino acids: CASSFLQGYNSPLHF.

A few counts support this clonotype. V and J are TRBV12-3 or TRBV12-4 and TRBJ1-1; 9 bases line up with TRBD1. This CDR3 comprises 15 residues. V trimming: 5 bases; J trimming: 2 bases; junction bases outside the gene matches: 6. CDR3 sequence reads: CASSPDRGGNTEAFF. Here the CDR3 DNA reads TGTGCCAGCAGTCCCGACAGGGGGGGCAACACTGAAGCTTTCTTT.

This clonotype was picked up a small number of times. V and J are TRBV5-1 and TRBJ2-1; TRBD1 aligns across 8 bases. The CDR3 runs 17 residues. Trimming took 2 bases from V and 12 from J; bases not matched to a gene: 19. CDR1 and CDR2 from the germline V gene are SGHRS and YFSETQ. The CDR3 loop is CASSFPADRGNNDWQFF. CDR3 DNA: TGCGCCAGCAGCTTCCCGGCCGACAGGGGAAACAATGACTGGCAGTTCTTC.

The V call is TRBV12-3 or TRBV12-4, the J call TRBJ1-1; D is perhaps TRBD1 (6 bases). The V end lost 3 bases, the J end lost 12 bases, and 20 bases lay between the germline ends. The CDR3 contains 14 residues. CDR3 sequence: CASSFTKQGRSSFF. CDR3 nucleotides: TGTGCCAGCAGTTTTACCAAGCAGGGGCGTTCATCTTTCTTT.

This chain links TRBV18 with TRBJ1-3; 7 positions agree with TRBD1. This CDR3 comprises 14 residues. V lost 8 bases to trimming and J lost 0 bases; unmatched junction nucleotides: 4. Germline V gives CDR1 KGHSH, CDR2 LQKENI. CDR3 bases: TGTGCCAGCGGCGACAGGGCCTCTGGAAACACCATATATTTT. This gives the protein CASGDRASGNTIYF.

The genes are TRBV28 and TRBJ2-3; no clear D gene. The CDR3 totals 14 residues. The V end was cut by 5 bases, the J end by 4 bases, with 13 bases between. The germline gives CDR1 MDHEN, CDR2 SYDVKM. CDR3 sequence reads: CASSARLTADTQYF. The DNA of the CDR3 is TGTGCCAGCAGTGCCCGGCTGACGGCAGATACGCAGTATTTT.

This chain connects TRBV18 to TRBJ1-4; D is unresolved. Trimming pared 5 bases from V and 2 bases from J, leaving 21 bases between. Germline lookup yields CDR1 KGHSH and CDR2 LQKENI. The CDR3 sequence is 18 residues long. The CDR3 DNA reads as TGTGCCAGCTCAGGCCGGTTCCCCACAATTTCGACTAATGAAAAACTGTTTTTT. This encodes CASSGRFPTISTNEKLFF.

J is TRBJ1-2 and V is TRBV6-2 or TRBV6-3, with D unclear. V was shortened by 2 bases and J by 8 bases, with 15 bases between the two germline ends. The CDR3 totals 14 residues. Germline lookup yields CDR1 MNHEY and CDR2 SVGEGT. CDR3 sequence: CASSYTSTGTGYTF. CDR3 nucleotides: TGTGCCAGCAGTTACACCTCGACCGGAACCGGCTACACCTTC.

The chain employs TRBV12-3 or TRBV12-4 and TRBJ1-1; D ambiguous. V lost 5 bases, J lost 3 bases, and 13 bases lay in between. This CDR3 has 14 residues. The CDR3 nucleotides are TGTGCCAGCAGTCGCGGGCCTTGGGACACTGAAGCTTTCTTT. Translated: CASSRGPWDTEAFF.

V usage is TRBV5-1 and J usage is TRBJ1-6, with 7 bases matching TRBD1. CDR1 is SGHRS and CDR2 is YFSETQ in the germline V gene. The CDR3 spans 17 residues. The V segment lost 0 bases and the J segment 7 bases; nucleotides outside the gene matches: 10. The CDR3 nucleotides read TGCGCCAGCAGCTTGGACGTCAGGGGGATGCGAAATTCACCCCTCCACTTT. Its protein product is CASSLDVRGMRNSPLHF. The full variable domain, rest sourced from reference TRBV5-1 and TRBJ1-6, is KAGVTQTPRYLIKTRGQQVTLSCSPISGHRSVSWYQQTPGQGLQFLFEYFSETQRNKGNFPGRFSGRQFSNSRSEMNVSTLELGDSALYLCASSLDVRGMRNSPLHFGNGTRLTVT.

J is TRBJ1-1 and V is TRBV6-2 or TRBV6-3, with D hard to call. Germline CDR1 is MNHEY and CDR2 is SVGEGT. V was pared by 4 bases and J by 3 bases, with 6 bases between. This CDR3 spans 12 amino acids. The CDR3 sequence is CASSSTYTEAFF. The CDR3 DNA is TGTGCCAGCAGTTCGACCTACACTGAAGCTTTCTTT.

This chain connects TRBV15 to TRBJ1-2; D may be TRBD1 (5 bases). Germline CDR1 is LNHNV and CDR2 is YYDKDF (reference sequence). Trimming took 4 bases from V and 8 from J, leaving 23 bases between them. CDR3 length equals 16 residues. CDR3 loop: CATSKGGAAQGRGYTF. The CDR3 DNA follows: TGTGCCACCAGCAAGGGTGGGGCAGCTCAGGGAAGGGGCTACACCTTC.

This clonotype has a handful of counts. This chain uses TRBV18 with TRBJ1-6, with a possible D match to TRBD1 (5 bases). The length of the CDR3 is 15 residues. Germline values: CDR1 KGHSH, CDR2 LQKENI. V was clipped by 6 bases and J by 4 bases, with 13 bases between them. The CDR3 is CASSLHEGYNSPLHF. DNA for the CDR3: TGTGCCAGCTCCTTACACGAGGGGTATAATTCACCCCTCCACTTT.

The table lists this clonotype with a few counts. The chain recombines TRBV7-2 with TRBJ1-2; D is undetermined. With 5 bases removed from V and 8 bases from J, the gap between germline ends came to 12 bases. The CDR3 is made up of 12 amino acids. CDR1 and CDR2 from the germline V gene are SGHTA and FQGNSA. The DNA for the CDR3 is TGTGCCAGCAGCCGCCCCTATGTGGGCTACACCTTC. Amino acid sequence: CASSRPYVGYTF.

CDR3 amino acids: CASFRIAGPYNEQFF. CDR3 nucleotides: TGTGCCAGCTTTAGGATAGCGGGGCCTTACAATGAGCAGTTCTTC. The chain links TRBV27 to TRBJ2-1; 8 bases align to TRBD2. V shed 8 bases and J 4 bases; nucleotides not matched to a gene: 10. The CDR3 spans 15 residues. Germline V gene sequence: CDR1 MNHEY, CDR2 SMNVEV (reference sequence).

This clonotype was seen only a few times. The V and J genes are TRBV12-3 or TRBV12-4 and TRBJ1-6, with TRBD1 identical over 7 bases. This CDR3 contains 14 residues. Unmatched junction bases numbered 5, after V lost 5 bases and J lost 7 bases. The CDR3 loop reads CASSTLQGNSPLHF. The DNA for the CDR3 is TGTGCCAGCAGTACGTTACAGGGGAATTCACCCCTCCACTTT.

This clonotype was seen a handful of times. The rearrangement links TRBV19 to TRBJ2-3; TRBD1 matches 11 bases. The CDR3 sequence is 14 residues long. Looked up from germline, CDR1 is LNHDA and CDR2 is SQIVND (reference sequence). V gave up 9 bases and J gave up 3 bases; unmatched junction bases: 5. DNA of the CDR3: TGTGCCAGCCGGGACAGGGGGAGAACAGATACGCAGTATTTT. This sequence encodes CASRDRGRTDTQYF.

This clonotype came up a few times. The V and J genes are TRBV29-1 and TRBJ1-1, with 10 bases aligning to TRBD1. V lost 2 bases and J lost 10; bases outside the gene matches: 10. The CDR3 spans 14 residues. Germline V CDR1 and CDR2: SQVTM, ANQGSEA. The CDR3 bases are TGCAGCGTTGAACGGGACAGGGGCGGTAGGGGAGCTTTCTTT. Residues: CSVERDRGGRGAFF.